Many counts were recorded for the clone carrying this T cell receptor (beta chain). The antigen remains undetermined. This sample stems from a study of T cells in Graves' hyperthyroidism and ophthalmopathy. Study-wide results and limits: In validation, the model predicted ophthalmopathy. These predictions came a median about 6.5 months before onset.

This CDR3 region has 16 residues. Trimming took off 4 bases at V and 0 bases at J, with 14 bases between the two ends. Germline loops: CDR1 MDHEN, CDR2 SYDVKM. Amplification of TCR beta CDR3 regions was performed using RNA transcripts as template. HTBI primers were the set used in a first-round RT-PCR of the TCR CDR3. TCRdb re-analysed the multiplex PCR reads in MiXCR, keeping a single row per CDR3 protein. The data contain around 300,000 distinct CDR3 sequences, around 13% of them singletons. The origin of this receptor is a woman in her 30s with Graves' hyperthyroidism. The chain combines TRBV28 with TRBJ2-3, with D possibly being TRBD2 (6 bases). The specimen was blood. CDR3 region: CASSSRGSPSTDTQYF. CDR3 DNA sequence: TGTGCCAGCAGTTCACGGGGGAGCCCTAGCACAGATACGCAGTATTTT.